The T cell receptor beta chain described here comes from a study of blood T cell repertoires in COVID-19. About the research overall: COVID-19 samples, acute and convalescent, were from the United States, Italy and Spain. Nucleic acid was either cDNA or gDNA, and it came from T cells, B-cell-depleted T cells, or PBMCs.

The authors' processing: Reference gene primer amplification yielded estimated nucleated cell counts. The table came from immunoSEQ multiplex PCR; TCRdb's copy has only in-frame clones and leaves some out. The DNA gave D and trimming, while V, J and clone size come from that table. The sample has over 100,000 clones; approximately 90% are singletons. Germline V CDR1 and CDR2: MNHEY, SVGEGT. The CDR3 consists of 15 residues. V lost 2 bases and J lost 0, with 8 bases in between. Material for sequencing was peripheral blood. The clonotype originates from a man aged 50 to 60 with acute or convalescent COVID-19. The chain uses TRBV6-2 or TRBV6-3 and TRBJ1-5; possible D gene TRBD1, 5 bases. CDR3 sequence (DNA): TGTGCCAGCAGTTACCGGGGGGATAGCAATCAGCCCCAGCATTTT. Encoded protein: CASSYRGDSNQPQHF.